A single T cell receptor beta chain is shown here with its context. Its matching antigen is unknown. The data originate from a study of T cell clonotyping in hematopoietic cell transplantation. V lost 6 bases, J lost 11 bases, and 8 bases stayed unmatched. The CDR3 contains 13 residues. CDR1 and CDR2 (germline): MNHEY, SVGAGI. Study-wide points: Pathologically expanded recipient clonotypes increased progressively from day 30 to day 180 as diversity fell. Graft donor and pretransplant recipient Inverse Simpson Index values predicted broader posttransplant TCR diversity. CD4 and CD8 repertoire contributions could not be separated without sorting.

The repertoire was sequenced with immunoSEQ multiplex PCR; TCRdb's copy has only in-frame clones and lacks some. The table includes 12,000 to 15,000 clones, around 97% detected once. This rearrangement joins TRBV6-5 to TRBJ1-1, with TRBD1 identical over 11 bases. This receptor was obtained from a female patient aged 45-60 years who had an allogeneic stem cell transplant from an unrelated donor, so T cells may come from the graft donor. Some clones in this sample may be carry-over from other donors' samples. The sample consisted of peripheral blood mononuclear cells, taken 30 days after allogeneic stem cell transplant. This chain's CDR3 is CASRRSGDRGAFF. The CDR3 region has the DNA TGTGCCAGCAGGAGGTCCGGGGACAGGGGGGCTTTCTTT.